This T cell receptor (beta chain) appears in the sequencing data of a study of CD8 T cells in Susac syndrome (dated by TCRdb to between 2018 and 2021). For the study in its entirety: Whether CD8+ T cell activation and differentiation in Susac syndrome was antigen driven was tested using repertoire sequencing. CD8+ T cell repertoire clonality was compared between 12 healthy donors, around 14 Susac syndrome patients and some 15 multiple sclerosis patients. What the work shows at the level of the full study, not this receptor alone: The TCR sequencing and HLA analysis was acknowledged to have included a relatively small number of individuals.

The CDR3 contains 15 residues, cysteine and phenylalanine counted. The only DNA kept is the CDR3, 45 bases in frame from the first base. The trim is 3 bases for V and 2 bases for J, with a gap of 14 bases between the germline ends. CDR1 and CDR2, looked up from the germline V gene, are SGHDT and YYEEEE. Worth noting for this clonotype: Which antigen it targets is not known. Per-nucleotide qualities are absent, and no much larger clonotype sits a single base away.

Peripheral blood CD8+ and CD4+ T cells from healthy donors, Susac syndrome patients and multiple sclerosis patients were profiled by high-throughput TCR beta sequencing. Multiple sclerosis controls were treatment-naive patients with stable or active relapsing-remitting disease fulfilling revised McDonald criteria. Bulk CD8+ and CD4+ T cells were purified by magnetic negative isolation, whereas CD8+ TEMRA cells were enriched by FACS. Blood was drawn into EDTA tubes, processed within 24 hours, and PBMCs were isolated by density gradient centrifugation. PBMCs destined for TCR sequencing were cryopreserved in liquid nitrogen and later thawed in a 37 °C water bath. A purity of at least 90% was achieved for sorted or isolated CD4+, CD8+ and CD8+ TEMRA cells. RNA was extracted using the RNeasy kit, and roughly 0.5 to 1 microgram was reverse transcribed with random hexamers. The immunoSEQ multiplex PCR assay, which covers 54 Vbeta and 13 Jbeta segments, was used to amplify TCR beta CDR3 regions. PCR amplification bias was corrected using a synthetic template baseline for primer optimization and computational correction. As for how the authors treated the data: Only productive sequences were kept, with reads annotated to V, D and J genes according to IMGT and analyzed in immunoSEQ Analyzer. To calculate clonality, Shannon entropy was normalized by log2 of the number of productive unique sequences and then subtracted from one. For each patient and control, public and private clones were evaluated among the 100 most prevalent clones. A clone was defined as Susac-specific if it was absent from the healthy and MS cohorts, from 1052 published viral clones and from other ImmuneACCESS disease sequences. The raw public data were reprocessed by TCRdb itself: fastp quality trimming at Q25, MiXCR clonotype calling, in-frame beta chains only. When rows share a CDR3 protein, they turn into one entry using the most common DNA and genes. Here the V and J calls rest on TCRdb's processing, not on the authors' analysis. Within this sample are about 280,000 distinct CDR3 sequences, with around 83% of them counted one time only. Jointly, the top ten make up over 0.09% of the sample.

The TCR comes from a human donor with multiple sclerosis. The sequenced sample consisted of CD8+ T cells from PBMCs. This chain joins TRBV5-6 to TRBJ2-5; the D gene is not confidently resolved. For the CDR3, the sequence is CASSSVLDQQETQYF. Read as DNA, the sequence is TGTGCCAGCAGCTCCGTCCTAGACCAACAAGAGACCCAGTACTTC. Outside the CDR3, residues come from the reference TRBV5-6 and TRBJ2-5 proteins, so the full variable domain is: DAGVTQSPTHLIKTRGQQVTLRCSPKSGHDTVSWYQQALGQGPQFIFQYYEEEERQRGNFPDRFSGHQFPNYSSELNVNALLLGDSALYLCASSSVLDQQETQYFGPGTRLLVL.